Sequencing of this T cell receptor (beta chain) was carried out in a study of T cell repertoires in cytomegalovirus infection. J lost 3 bases, V lost 5 bases, and 7 bases had no gene match. This CDR3 is 14 amino acids long. Regarding this clonotype: The antigen is unknown.

Each CDR3 protein is one row after TCRdb ran MiXCR on the reads. The sample includes 900,000 to 950,000 distinct CDR3 sequences, more than 25% of them seen just once. The rearrangement uses TRBV12-3 or TRBV12-4 and TRBJ2-7, with TRBD1 matching over 7 bases. This specimen consisted of cultured CD8+ T cells from PBMCs, obtained from culture after CMV antigen stimulation. The receptor comes from a human donor in good health (CMV status not recorded). Some clones in this sample may be carry-over from other donors' samples. The CDR3 region is CASSPTGEHYEQYV. In DNA, the CDR3 is TGTGCCAGCAGTCCAACAGGGGAACACTACGAGCAGTACGTC.